This T cell receptor (beta chain) comes out of a study of radiotherapy plus CTLA-4 blockade in lung cancer. CTLA-4 blockade using ipilimumab, together with focal radiation, was received by patients with chemo-refractory metastatic non-small-cell lung cancer. Notes on the study in general: TCR clones originating in tumors grew in number in blood after radiotherapy plus ipilimumab.

The CDR3 totals 14 residues. The V and J ends lost 2 bases and 1 base respectively, with 8 bases between them. Looked up from germline, CDR1 is SEHNR and CDR2 is FQNEAQ (reference sequence). Clones were sequenced by immunoSEQ multiplex PCR, and TCRdb holds only the in-frame ones, with some missing. The table lists around 90,000 clones, approximately 80% of them singletons. For this clone: What it binds is not known.

The chain links TRBV7-9 to TRBJ1-2; D is unresolved. This TCR derives from a human donor with non-small cell lung cancer that progressed on radiotherapy plus ipilimumab. The starting material was peripheral blood, obtained from a patient treated with radiotherapy plus ipilimumab. The CDR3 spells CASSLLGSNYGYTF. The CDR3 DNA reads TGTGCCAGCAGCTTACTCGGGAGTAACTATGGCTACACCTTC.